The next 17 T cell receptor beta chains were all read from a single sample in a study of T cell responses to AZD1222 COVID-19 vaccine. TCRdb's copy holds only in-frame clones and misses some; the assay was immunoSEQ multiplex PCR. Of about 150,000 clones listed, 91% are singletons. Sequences were derived from peripheral blood, sampled on day 0 of AZD1222 vaccination. These receptors were taken from an adult in good health.

This clone counts as medium-sized. This chain links TRBV4-2 with TRBJ2-2; D is perhaps TRBD1 (6 bases). CDR1 and CDR2 (germline): LGHNA, YNFKEQ. The CDR3 consists of 18 residues. V was shortened by 4 bases and J by 2 bases, with 20 bases between the two germline ends. The CDR3 reads CASSPFNFRGGNTGELFF. DNA for the CDR3: TGTGCCAGCAGCCCATTTAACTTTCGAGGGGGTAACACCGGGGAGCTGTTTTTT.

V gene TRBV28 combines with J gene TRBJ1-1; 8 nucleotides line up with TRBD1. The CDR3 extends over 17 amino acids. Germline CDR1 MDHEN, CDR2 SYDVKM. The trim removed 2 bases at V and 7 bases at J, leaving 15 bases unmatched. The DNA of the CDR3 is TGTGCCAGCAGTTTACGTCGGGACAGGCCCGGGGACGGTGAAGCTTTCTTT. Its protein is CASSLRRDRPGDGEAFF.

V is TRBV6-2 or TRBV6-3 and J is TRBJ2-7; 14 bases line up with TRBD2. Germline CDR1 reads MNHEY; CDR2 reads SVGEGT. The CDR3 covers 17 residues. J lost 3 bases, V lost 0 bases, and 4 bases had no gene match. The CDR3 DNA reads TGTGCCAGCAGTTACTCGCGGGGACTAGCGGGAGTCTACGAGCAGTACTTC. Its translation is CASSYSRGLAGVYEQYF.

This clone was seen just once. The chain has TRBV30 and TRBJ2-7; a possible D gene is TRBD1 (6 bases). The CDR3 covers 12 residues. Germline CDR1 is GTSNPN and CDR2 is SVGIG (reference sequence). V dropped 2 bases and J dropped 4 bases, with 9 bases sitting between them. Here the CDR3 reads CAWSRGGYEQYF. CDR3 bases: TGTGCCTGGAGTAGAGGGGGATACGAGCAGTACTTC.

This clone occurred once. This chain joins TRBV6-6 and TRBJ2-7; a weak D match, TRBD1 (6 bases). CDR3 length: 13 residues. V gave up 2 bases and J gave up 5 bases, with 10 bases separating them. Germline V gene lookup returns CDR1 MNHNY and CDR2 SVGAGI (reference sequence). The CDR3 DNA reads as TGTGCCAGCAGTTACCTGGACAGAGACGAGCAGTACTTC. Protein product: CASSYLDRDEQYF.

The CDR3 is CATSRDASAKQFF. For the CDR3, the DNA is TGTGCCACCAGCAGAGATGCAAGCGCTAAGCAGTTCTTC. The chain employs TRBV15 and TRBJ2-1; D remains unclear. V lost 0 bases, J lost 11 bases, and 11 bases lay in between. The V gene's germline CDR1 is LNHNV and CDR2 YYDKDF (reference sequence). This CDR3 has 13 amino acids.

This chain connects TRBV18 to TRBJ1-1, with D perhaps TRBD1 (5 bases). The CDR3 is made up of 14 amino acids. CDR1 KGHSH and CDR2 LQKENI come from the germline V gene. V gave up 0 bases and J gave up 4 bases, with 9 bases separating them. For the CDR3, the DNA is TGTGCCAGCTCACCACCCCAGGGAGGCACTGAAGCTTTCTTT. This gives the protein CASSPPQGGTEAFF.

V gene TRBV5-1 combines with J gene TRBJ2-1; D perhaps matches TRBD1 (6 bases). Germline V gene data show CDR1 as SGHRS and CDR2 as YFSETQ. This CDR3 comprises 15 residues. The V end was cut by 1 base, the J end by 1 base, with 9 bases between. In nucleotides, the CDR3 is TGCGCCAGCAGCTTGCAGGGGATTTCCTACAATGAGCAGTTCTTC. Translation gives CASSLQGISYNEQFF.

This clone was seen once. The chain is built from TRBV27 and TRBJ1-4; 8 bases align to TRBD1. Germline CDR1 reads MNHEY; CDR2 reads SMNVEV (reference sequence). With V trimmed by 2 bases and J by 10 bases, 24 bases remained unmatched. This CDR3 region has 20 residues. For the CDR3, the DNA is TGTGCCAGCAGTTTAAGGGTCGGGCAGGGGGCGAACTCCCGGGGAGGAAAACTGTTTTTT. Translated: CASSLRVGQGANSRGGKLFF.

The CDR3 reads CASSLVKGRNYGYTF. The CDR3 DNA sequence: TGTGCCAGCAGCTTAGTTAAGGGCCGCAACTATGGCTACACCTTC. The V and J genes are TRBV7-9 and TRBJ1-2; D is uncertain. Per germline, CDR1 SEHNR and CDR2 FQNEAQ (reference sequence). The CDR3 is 15 residues long. The V and J ends lost 1 base and 2 bases respectively, with 11 bases between them.

This sequence joins TRBV25-1 and TRBJ1-1, with D perhaps matching TRBD1 (6 bases). The CDR3 contains 13 residues. The germline V gene encodes CDR1 MGHDK and CDR2 SYGVNS. V gave up 6 bases and J gave up 5 bases, with 13 bases separating them. CDR3 coding DNA: TGTGCCAGCAGAGGACAGTCCGGGACTGAAGCTTTCTTT. This translates into CASRGQSGTEAFF.

The chain has TRBV2 and TRBJ2-7, with D possibly called TRBD1 or TRBD2 (5 bases each). Germline loops: CDR1 SNHLY, CDR2 FYNNEI. With 7 bases removed from V and 6 bases from J, the gap between germline ends came to 13 bases. This CDR3 is built from 12 residues. The CDR3, as DNA: TGTGCCAGCACCCTCGAGGGGCTCGAGCAGTACTTC. Translated: CASTLEGLEQYF.

The V call is TRBV19, the J call TRBJ1-5; no firm D call. CDR3 length: 16 amino acids. Germline V gene lookup returns CDR1 LNHDA and CDR2 SQIVND (reference sequence). The V end lost 6 bases, the J end lost 0 bases, and 15 bases lay between the germline ends. In DNA, the CDR3 is TGTGCCAGTAGCATATGGGCCGAGAATAGCAATCAGCCCCAGCATTTT. Translated: CASSIWAENSNQPQHF.

This chain connects TRBV28 to TRBJ1-1, with D tentatively TRBD1 (5 bases). The CDR3 loop spans 16 amino acids. With 0 bases removed from V and 2 bases from J, the gap between germline ends came to 13 bases. The germline V gene has CDR1 MDHEN and CDR2 SYDVKM. DNA for the CDR3: TGTGCCAGCAGTTTATGGGGGTCCAGGGCAAACACTGAAGCTTTCTTT. This sequence encodes CASSLWGSRANTEAFF. Variable domain in full (rest from reference TRBV28 and TRBJ1-1): DVKVTQSSRYLVKRTGEKVFLECVQDMDHENMFWYRQDPGLGLRLIYFSYDVKMKEKGDIPEGYSVSREKKERFSLILESASTNQTSMYLCASSLWGSRANTEAFFGQGTRLTVV.

This CDR3 reads CSAFDSGRGETQYF. DNA for the CDR3: TGCAGCGCTTTCGATAGCGGGAGGGGAGAGACCCAGTACTTC. The chain uses TRBV29-1 and TRBJ2-5, with 11 bases that match TRBD2. Germline V gene sequence: CDR1 SQVTM, CDR2 ANQGSEA. The trim removed 7 bases at V and 4 bases at J, leaving 8 bases unmatched. This CDR3 has 14 amino acids.

CDR3 sequence reads: CAWSVVGFNTEAFF. The CDR3 region has the DNA TGTGCCTGGAGTGTAGTGGGGTTCAACACTGAAGCTTTCTTT. The chain employs TRBV30 and TRBJ1-1, with D hard to call. Germline CDR1 GTSNPN, CDR2 SVGIG (reference sequence). V gave up 0 bases and J gave up 2 bases, with 10 bases separating them. The CDR3 has 14 residues.

In regard to this clone: The DNA is omitted, as the CDR3 cannot be located on it reliably, and the CDR3 follows TCRdb's listing. The rearrangement uses TRBV5-6 and TRBJ1-2; the D call of TRBD1 is as the table states it, not checked on the DNA. The CDR3 spans 14 residues, counting both ends. Looked up from germline, CDR1 is SGHDT and CDR2 is YYEEEE. The CDR3 loop is CASSFGPGAYGYTF.